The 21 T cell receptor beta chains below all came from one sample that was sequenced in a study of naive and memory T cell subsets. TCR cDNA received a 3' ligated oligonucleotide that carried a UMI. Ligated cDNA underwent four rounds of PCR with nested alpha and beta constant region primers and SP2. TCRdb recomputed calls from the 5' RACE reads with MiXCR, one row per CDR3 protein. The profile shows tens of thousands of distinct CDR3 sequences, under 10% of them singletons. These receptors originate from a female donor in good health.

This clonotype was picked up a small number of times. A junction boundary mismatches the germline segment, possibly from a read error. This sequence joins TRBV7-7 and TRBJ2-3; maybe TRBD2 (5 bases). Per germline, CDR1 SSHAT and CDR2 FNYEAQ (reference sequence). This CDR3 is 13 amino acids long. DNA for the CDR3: TGTGCTAGCAGCCCTACTAGAGACGATACGCAGTATTTT. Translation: CASSPTRDDTQYF.

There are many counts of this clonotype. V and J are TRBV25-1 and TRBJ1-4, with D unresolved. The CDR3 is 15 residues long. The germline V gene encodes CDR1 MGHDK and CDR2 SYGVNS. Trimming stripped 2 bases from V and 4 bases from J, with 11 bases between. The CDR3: CASSESQSYNEKLFF. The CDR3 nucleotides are TGTGCCAGCAGTGAAAGTCAGAGTTATAATGAAAAACTGTTTTTT.

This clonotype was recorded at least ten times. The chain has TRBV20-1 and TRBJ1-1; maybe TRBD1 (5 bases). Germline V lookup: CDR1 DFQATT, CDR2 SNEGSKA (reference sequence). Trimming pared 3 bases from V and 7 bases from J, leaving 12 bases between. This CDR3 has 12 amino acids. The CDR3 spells CSASRQLVEAFF. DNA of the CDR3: TGCAGTGCTAGTCGACAGTTAGTTGAAGCTTTCTTT.

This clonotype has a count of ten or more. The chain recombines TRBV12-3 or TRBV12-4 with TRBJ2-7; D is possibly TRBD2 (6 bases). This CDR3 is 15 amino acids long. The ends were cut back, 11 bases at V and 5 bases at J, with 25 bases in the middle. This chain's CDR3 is CASQRGVAEGHEQYF. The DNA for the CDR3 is TGTGCCTCCCAACGTGGGGTAGCGGAAGGGCACGAGCAGTACTTC.

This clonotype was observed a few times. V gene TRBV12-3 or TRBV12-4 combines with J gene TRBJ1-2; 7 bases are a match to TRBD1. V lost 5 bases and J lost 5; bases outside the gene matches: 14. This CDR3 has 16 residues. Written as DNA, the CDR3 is TGTGCCAGCAGTCCCTCACAGGGGATTGGGGTATATGGCTACACCTTC. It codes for CASSPSQGIGVYGYTF.

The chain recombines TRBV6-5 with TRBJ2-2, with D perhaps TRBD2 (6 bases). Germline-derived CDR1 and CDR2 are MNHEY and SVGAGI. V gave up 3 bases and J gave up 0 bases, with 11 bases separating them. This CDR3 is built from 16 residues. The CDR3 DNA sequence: TGTGCCAGCAGTTATGAAGGAGGGGCGAACACCGGGGAGCTGTTTTTT. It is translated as CASSYEGGANTGELFF.

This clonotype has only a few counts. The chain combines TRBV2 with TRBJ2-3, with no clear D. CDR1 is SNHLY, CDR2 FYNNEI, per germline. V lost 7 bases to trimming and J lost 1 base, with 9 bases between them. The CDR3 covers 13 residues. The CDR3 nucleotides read TGTGCCAGCACTGACTGGGGCACAGATACGCAGTATTTT. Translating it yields CASTDWGTDTQYF. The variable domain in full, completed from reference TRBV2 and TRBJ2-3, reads EPEVTQTPSHQVTQMGQEVILRCVPISNHLYFYWYRQILGQKVEFLVSFYNNEISEKSEIFDDQFSVERPDGSNFTLKIRSTKLEDSAMYFCASTDWGTDTQYFGPGTRLTVL.

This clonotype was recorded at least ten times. CDR3 in DNA: TGTGCCAGCAGCTTGGTTGGTCAGGGGGCGACTGAAGCTTTCTTT. As protein: CASSLVGQGATEAFF. The genes are TRBV5-5 and TRBJ1-1, with 8 positions matching TRBD1. Germline CDR1 SGHKS, CDR2 YYEKEE (reference sequence). V lost 0 bases, J lost 5 bases, and 6 bases stayed unmatched. The CDR3 spans 15 residues.

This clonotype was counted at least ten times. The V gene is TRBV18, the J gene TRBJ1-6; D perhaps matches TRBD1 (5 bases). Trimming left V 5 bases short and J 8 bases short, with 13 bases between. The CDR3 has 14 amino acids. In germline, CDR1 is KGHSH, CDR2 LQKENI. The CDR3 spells CASSIDRGDSPLHF. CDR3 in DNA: TGTGCCAGCTCAATTGACAGAGGCGATTCACCCCTCCACTTT.

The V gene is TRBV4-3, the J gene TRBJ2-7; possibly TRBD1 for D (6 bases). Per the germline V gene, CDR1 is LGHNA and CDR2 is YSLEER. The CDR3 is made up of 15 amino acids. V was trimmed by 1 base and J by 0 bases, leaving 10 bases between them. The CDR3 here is CASSQVFRGSYEQYF. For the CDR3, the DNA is TGCGCCAGCAGCCAAGTTTTCAGGGGCTCCTACGAGCAGTACTTC.

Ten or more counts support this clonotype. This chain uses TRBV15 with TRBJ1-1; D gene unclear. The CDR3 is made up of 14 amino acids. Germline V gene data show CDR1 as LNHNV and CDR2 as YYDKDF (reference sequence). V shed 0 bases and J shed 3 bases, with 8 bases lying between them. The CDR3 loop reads CATSRDTGYTEAFF. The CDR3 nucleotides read TGTGCCACCAGCAGAGATACGGGGTACACTGAAGCTTTCTTT.

CDR3 amino acids: CASNTGFRTEAFF. The CDR3 DNA reads TGTGCCAGCAATACAGGGTTTCGAACTGAAGCTTTCTTT. V and J are TRBV6-5 and TRBJ1-1; possible D gene TRBD1, 6 bases. Germline values: CDR1 MNHEY, CDR2 SVGAGI. V lost 7 bases, J lost 5 bases, and 14 bases lay in between. The CDR3 is 13 amino acids.

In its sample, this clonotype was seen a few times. The CDR3 DNA follows: TGTGCCAGCAGCCCGGGGAGGGGAGGTGAGCAGTTCTTC. It codes for CASSPGRGGEQFF. This chain links TRBV14 with TRBJ2-1; 7 bases align to TRBD2. The trim removed 4 bases at V and 9 bases at J, leaving 6 bases unmatched. The CDR3 has 13 residues. Germline lookup yields CDR1 SGHDN and CDR2 FVKESK. The full variable domain, in which reference TRBV14 and TRBJ2-1 provide the parts outside the CDR3, is EAGVTQFPSHSVIEKGQTVTLRCDPISGHDNLYWYRRVMGKEIKFLLHFVKESKQDESGMPNNRFLAERTGGTYSTLKVQPAELEDSGVYFCASSPGRGGEQFFGPGTRLTVL.

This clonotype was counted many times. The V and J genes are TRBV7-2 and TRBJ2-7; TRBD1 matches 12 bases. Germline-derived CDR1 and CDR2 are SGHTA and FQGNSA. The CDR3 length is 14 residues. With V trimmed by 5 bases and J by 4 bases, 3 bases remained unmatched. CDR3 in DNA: TGTGCCAGCAGCCCGGGACAGGGGGCTTACGAGCAGTACTTC. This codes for CASSPGQGAYEQYF.

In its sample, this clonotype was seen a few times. CDR3 nucleotides: TGTGCCAGCAGCCGAGCCGGGACCTTCGGCTACACCTTC. It specifies CASSRAGTFGYTF. The chain carries TRBV7-9 and TRBJ1-2; possibly TRBD1 for D (5 bases). Germline CDR1 SEHNR, CDR2 FQNEAQ (reference sequence). V was trimmed by 5 bases and J by 8 bases, leaving 15 bases between them. This CDR3 region has 13 residues. Variable domain in full (rest from reference TRBV7-9 and TRBJ1-2): DTGVSQNPRHKITKRGQNVTFRCDPISEHNRLYWYRQTLGQGPEFLTYFQNEAQLEKSRLLSDRFSAERPKGSFSTLEIQRTEQGDSAMYLCASSRAGTFGYTFGSGTRLTVV.

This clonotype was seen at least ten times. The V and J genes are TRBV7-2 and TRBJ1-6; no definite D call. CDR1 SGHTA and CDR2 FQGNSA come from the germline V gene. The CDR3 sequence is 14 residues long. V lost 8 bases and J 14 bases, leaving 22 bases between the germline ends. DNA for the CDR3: TGTGCCAGCCACACTTCCGCACGGGTAGCGGCCCTCCACTTT. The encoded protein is CASHTSARVAALHF.

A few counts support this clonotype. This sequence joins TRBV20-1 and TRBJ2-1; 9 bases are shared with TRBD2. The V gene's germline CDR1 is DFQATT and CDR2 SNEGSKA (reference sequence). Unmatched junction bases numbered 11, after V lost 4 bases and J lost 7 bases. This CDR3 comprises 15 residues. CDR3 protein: CSAIEAERGVNEQFF. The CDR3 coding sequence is TGCAGTGCTATTGAAGCCGAGCGGGGGGTGAATGAGCAGTTCTTC.

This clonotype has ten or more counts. The CDR3 bases are TGTGCCAGCAGCACACCGGCGTCCCTTAAAGAGACCCAGTACTTC. It yields the protein CASSTPASLKETQYF. The chain uses TRBV11-2 and TRBJ2-5; unclear D gene. The germline V gene has CDR1 SGHAT and CDR2 FQNNGV. V was trimmed by 5 bases and J by 3 bases, leaving 16 bases between them. This CDR3 has 15 residues.

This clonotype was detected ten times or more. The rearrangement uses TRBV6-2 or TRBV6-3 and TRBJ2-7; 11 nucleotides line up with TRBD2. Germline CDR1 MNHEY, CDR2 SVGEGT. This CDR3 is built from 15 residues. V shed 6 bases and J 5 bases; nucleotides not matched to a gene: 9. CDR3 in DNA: TGTGCCAGCAGCCAAGCCGGGACTAGCGGTAACGAGCAGTACTTC. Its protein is CASSQAGTSGNEQYF.

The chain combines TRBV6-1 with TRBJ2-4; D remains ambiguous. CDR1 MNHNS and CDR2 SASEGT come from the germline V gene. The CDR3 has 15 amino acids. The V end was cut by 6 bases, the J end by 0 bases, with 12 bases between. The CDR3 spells CASSSPFLAKNIQYF. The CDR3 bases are TGTGCCAGCAGCAGTCCGTTCCTAGCCAAAAACATTCAGTACTTC.

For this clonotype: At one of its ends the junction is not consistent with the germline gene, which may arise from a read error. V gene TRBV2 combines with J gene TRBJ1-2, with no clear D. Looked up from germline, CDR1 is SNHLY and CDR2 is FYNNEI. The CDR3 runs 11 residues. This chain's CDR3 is CASSEEYGDTF. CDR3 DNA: TGTGCCAGCAGTGAAGAATATGGCGACACCTTC.